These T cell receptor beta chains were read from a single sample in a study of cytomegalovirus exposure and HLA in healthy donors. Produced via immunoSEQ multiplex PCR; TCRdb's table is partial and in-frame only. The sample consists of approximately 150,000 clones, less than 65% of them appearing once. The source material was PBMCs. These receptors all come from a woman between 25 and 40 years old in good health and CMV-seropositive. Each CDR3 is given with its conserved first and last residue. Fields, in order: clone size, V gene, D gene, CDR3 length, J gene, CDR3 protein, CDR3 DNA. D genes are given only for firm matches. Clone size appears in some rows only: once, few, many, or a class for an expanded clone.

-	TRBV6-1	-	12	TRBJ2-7	CASTWSWEKQYF	TGTGCCAGCACCTGGTCCTGGGAGAAGCAGTACTTC
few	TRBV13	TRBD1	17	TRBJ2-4	CASSATGGSRAKNIQYF	TGTGCCAGCAGCGCGACAGGGGGCTCTCGAGCCAAAAACATTCAGTACTTC
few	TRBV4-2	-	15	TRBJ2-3	CASSQQPGVTDTQYF	TGTGCCAGCAGCCAACAGCCAGGGGTTACAGATACGCAGTATTTT
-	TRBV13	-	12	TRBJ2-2	CASRRGTGELFF	TGTGCCAGCAGAAGGGGCACCGGGGAGCTGTTTTTT
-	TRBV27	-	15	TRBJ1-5	CASNSLGAGNQPQHF	TGTGCCAGCAACTCGTTGGGGGCGGGCAATCAGCCCCAGCATTTT
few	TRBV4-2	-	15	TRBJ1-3	CASSQDRTAGNTIYF	TGTGCCAGCAGCCAGGACCGGACAGCTGGAAACACCATATATTTT
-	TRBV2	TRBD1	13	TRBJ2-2	CASSGQATGELFF	TGTGCCAGTAGTGGACAGGCCACCGGGGAGCTGTTTTTT
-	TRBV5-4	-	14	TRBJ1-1	CASSFGGEGTEAFF	TGTGCCAGCAGCTTCGGGGGGGAAGGCACTGAAGCTTTCTTT
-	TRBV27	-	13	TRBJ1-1	CASSFSGNTEAFF	TGTGCCAGCAGTTTTTCGGGGAACACTGAAGCTTTCTTT
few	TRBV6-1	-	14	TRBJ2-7	CASSISTDSYEQYF	TGTGCCAGCAGTATCTCCACGGACAGCTACGAGCAGTACTTC
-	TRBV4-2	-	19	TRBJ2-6	CASSQVAAGASSGANVLTF	TGTGCCAGCAGCCAAGTCGCGGCAGGGGCCAGCTCTGGGGCCAACGTCCTGACTTTC
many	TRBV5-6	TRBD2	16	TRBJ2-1	CASSPGLAAYYNEQFF	TGTGCCAGCAGCCCTGGACTAGCGGCTTACTACAATGAGCAGTTCTTC
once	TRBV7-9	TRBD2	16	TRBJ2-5	CASSLRASGFRETQYF	TGTGCCAGCAGCTTAAGGGCTAGCGGGTTCAGAGAGACCCAGTACTTC
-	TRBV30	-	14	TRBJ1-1	CAGTWFGGATEAFF	TGTGCCGGGACATGGTTTGGAGGGGCCACTGAAGCTTTCTTT
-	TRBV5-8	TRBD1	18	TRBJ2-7	CASSFHLRTGGEYYEQYF	TGTGCCAGCAGCTTTCATTTGCGGACAGGGGGCGAGTACTACGAGCAGTACTTC
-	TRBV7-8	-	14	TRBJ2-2	CASARYDYTGELFF	TGTGCCAGCGCTCGGTACGACTACACCGGGGAGCTGTTTTTT
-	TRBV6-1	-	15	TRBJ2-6	CASSELIAGANVLTF	TGTGCCAGCAGTGAGCTCATAGCTGGGGCCAACGTCCTGACTTTC
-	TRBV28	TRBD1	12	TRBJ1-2	CASRGTDYGYTF	TGTGCCAGCAGAGGGACAGATTATGGCTACACCTTC
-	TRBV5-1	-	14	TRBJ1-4	CATKKTGPNEKLFF	TGCGCCACCAAGAAAACTGGGCCTAATGAAAAACTGTTTTTT
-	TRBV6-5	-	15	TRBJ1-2	CASSYPQGSVYGYTF	TGTGCCAGCAGTTACCCCCAGGGGTCCGTCTATGGCTACACCTTC
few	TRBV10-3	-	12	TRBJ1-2	CAISDSGAPNTF	TGTGCCATCAGTGATTCGGGTGCTCCTAACACCTTC
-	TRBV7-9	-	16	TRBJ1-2	CASSSQALGENYGYTF	TGTGCCAGCAGCTCACAAGCCCTAGGGGAAAACTATGGCTACACCTTC
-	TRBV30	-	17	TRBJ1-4	CAWSVGTRRDLNEKLFF	TGTGCCTGGAGTGTCGGGACACGCCGAGATTTAAATGAAAAACTGTTTTTT
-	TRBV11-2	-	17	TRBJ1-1	CASSLSGFAILNTEAFF	TGTGCCAGCAGCTTATCCGGGTTCGCGATTTTAAACACTGAAGCTTTCTTT
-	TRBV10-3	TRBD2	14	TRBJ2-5	CAISPRTREETQYF	TGTGCCATCAGTCCCAGGACTAGAGAAGAGACCCAGTACTTC
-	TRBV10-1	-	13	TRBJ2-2	CASSRGGTGELFF	TGCGCCAGCAGTAGGGGGGGGACCGGGGAGCTGTTTTTT
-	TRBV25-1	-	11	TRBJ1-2	CASRIEGSYTF	TGTGCCAGCAGGATTGAGGGCAGCTACACCTTC
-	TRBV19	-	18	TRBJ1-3	CASSIMGLTPGAGNTIYF	TGTGCCAGTAGTATAATGGGCCTCACGCCGGGGGCTGGAAACACCATATATTTT
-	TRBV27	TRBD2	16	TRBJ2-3	CASTFVSGGSTDTQYF	TGTGCCAGCACCTTTGTGAGCGGGGGAAGCACAGATACGCAGTATTTT
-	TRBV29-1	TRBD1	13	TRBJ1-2	CSVTGMLGYGYTF	TGCAGCGTGACAGGGATGTTGGGCTATGGCTACACCTTC
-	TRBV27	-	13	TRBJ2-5	CASSSSRQETQYF	TGTGCCAGCAGCTCTAGTAGGCAAGAGACCCAGTACTTC
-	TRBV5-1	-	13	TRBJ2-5	CASSFMGLETQYF	TGCGCCAGCAGCTTTATGGGGCTAGAGACCCAGTACTTC
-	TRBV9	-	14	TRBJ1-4	CASSAGSVNEKLFF	TGTGCCAGCAGCGCCGGGTCGGTTAATGAAAAACTGTTTTTT
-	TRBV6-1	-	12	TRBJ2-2	CASRYYSGELFF	TGTGCCAGCAGGTATTATTCCGGGGAGCTGTTTTTT
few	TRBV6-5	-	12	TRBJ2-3	CASSQSTDTQYF	TGTGCCAGCAGTCAATCCACAGATACGCAGTATTTT
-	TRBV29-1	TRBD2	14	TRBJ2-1	CSVTAGAGYNEQFF	TGCAGCGTAACAGCGGGAGCGGGGTACAATGAGCAGTTCTTC
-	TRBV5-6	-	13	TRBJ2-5	CASSEWAQETQYF	TGTGCCAGCAGCGAATGGGCCCAAGAGACCCAGTACTTC
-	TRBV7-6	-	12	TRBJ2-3	CASSLDLDTQYF	TGTGCCAGCAGCTTAGACTTAGATACGCAGTATTTT
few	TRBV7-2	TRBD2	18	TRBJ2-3	CASSLVRTSGASTDTQYF	TGTGCCAGCAGCTTAGTTCGAACTAGCGGGGCTAGCACAGATACGCAGTATTTT
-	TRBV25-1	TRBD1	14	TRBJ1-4	CASSALTGREKLFF	TGTGCCAGCAGTGCCCTGACAGGGAGGGAAAAACTGTTTTTT
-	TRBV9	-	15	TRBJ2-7	CASSEGGAASYEQYF	TGTGCCAGCAGCGAGGGGGGGGCCGCTTCCTACGAGCAGTACTTC
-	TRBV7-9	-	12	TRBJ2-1	CASSFSSIEQFF	TGTGCCAGCAGCTTTAGTAGCATTGAGCAGTTCTTC
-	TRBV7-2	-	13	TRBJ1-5	CASSLDPDQPQHF	TGTGCCAGCAGCTTAGACCCAGATCAGCCCCAGCATTTT
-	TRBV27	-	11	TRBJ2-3	CASRATDTQYF	TGTGCCAGCAGGGCCACAGATACGCAGTATTTT
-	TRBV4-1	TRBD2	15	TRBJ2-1	CASSQEPGGKGEQFF	TGCGCCAGCAGCCAAGAACCGGGGGGGAAGGGCGAGCAGTTCTTC
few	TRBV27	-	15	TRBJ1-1	CASSLGAGVNTEAFF	TGTGCCAGCAGTTTAGGGGCAGGGGTGAACACTGAAGCTTTCTTT
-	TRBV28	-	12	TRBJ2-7	CASSLNSYEQYF	TGTGCCAGCAGTCTCAACAGCTACGAGCAGTACTTC
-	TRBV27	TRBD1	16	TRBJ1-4	CASSPKGQGANEKLFF	TGTGCCAGCAGCCCGAAGGGACAGGGCGCTAATGAAAAACTGTTTTTT
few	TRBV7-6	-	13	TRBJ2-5	CASSLAWRRAQYF	TGTGCCAGCAGCTTAGCTTGGAGGAGGGCCCAGTACTTC
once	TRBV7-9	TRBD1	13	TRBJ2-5	CASSFTGEETQYF	TGTGCCAGCAGCTTTACAGGGGAGGAGACCCAGTACTTC